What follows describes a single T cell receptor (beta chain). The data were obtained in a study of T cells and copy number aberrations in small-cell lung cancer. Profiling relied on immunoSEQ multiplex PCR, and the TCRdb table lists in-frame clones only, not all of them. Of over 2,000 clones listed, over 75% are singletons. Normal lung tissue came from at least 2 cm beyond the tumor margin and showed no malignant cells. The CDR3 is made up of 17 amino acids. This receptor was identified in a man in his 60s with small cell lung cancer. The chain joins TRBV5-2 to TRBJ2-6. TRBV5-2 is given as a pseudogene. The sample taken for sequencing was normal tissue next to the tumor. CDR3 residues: CASKRFSTQSRANVLTF. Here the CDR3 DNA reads TGTGCCAGCAAGCGATTTAGTACACAAAGTCGGGCCAACGTCCTGACTTTC.